The rows below give T cell receptor beta chains drawn from one sample of a study of shared clonotypes between healthy human individuals. The data were produced by immunoSEQ multiplex PCR, yet TCRdb's version contains in-frame clones alone and is incomplete. The sample has 950,000 to 1,100,000 clones, about 77% seen once. Sequencing input: memory CD4+ T cells sorted from blood. The source of these receptors is a man between 18 and 35 years old in good health. Both conserved end residues are part of each CDR3. A D gene is named only where the DNA matches it firmly. Clone size is shown for a subset of rows, as once, few, many or a class of expanded clone.

d_call	cdr3_length	v_call	clone_size	j_call	cdr3_nt	cdr3_aa
NA	15	TRBV6-1	NA	TRBJ2-2	TGTGCCAGCACCACCGGGACAATAGGGACCGGGGAGCTGTTTTTT	CASTTGTIGTGELFF
TRBD1	16	TRBV19	NA	TRBJ1-3	TGTGCCAGTAGTATAGGACAGGGAATCAGTAGGAACACCATATATTTT	CASSIGQGISRNTIYF
NA	14	TRBV30	NA	TRBJ1-5	TGTGCCTGGAGTTACTCCAGGGGCAATCAGCCCCAGCATTTT	CAWSYSRGNQPQHF
TRBD1	13	TRBV6-1	NA	TRBJ1-5	TGTGCCAGCACCCTGGACAGGGGACAGCCCCAGCATTTT	CASTLDRGQPQHF
TRBD2	15	TRBV5-1	NA	TRBJ2-1	TGCGCCAGCAGCTCTGGACTAGCGGGGGGGAATGAGCAGTTCTTC	CASSSGLAGGNEQFF
TRBD1	15	TRBV5-5	NA	TRBJ1-1	TGTGCCAGCAGCTTGTTTGCAGGGGGGCGAACTGAAGCTTTCTTT	CASSLFAGGRTEAFF
NA	14	TRBV5-1	few	TRBJ2-5	TGCGCCAGCAGCTTGTCCCGACAGAGCGAGACCCAGTACTTC	CASSLSRQSETQYF
NA	11	TRBV20-1	few	TRBJ1-1	TGCAGTGCTAGAGATCCCCCAGAAGCTTTCTTT	CSARDPPEAFF
NA	14	TRBV19	few	TRBJ1-3	TGTGCCAGTAGTATAGATGTCTCTGGAAACACCATATATTTT	CASSIDVSGNTIYF
NA	16	TRBV5-1	NA	TRBJ2-2	TGCGCCAGCAGCAGGGTCCCGGCAGGGAGCACCGGGGAGCTGTTTTTT	CASSRVPAGSTGELFF
TRBD1	13	TRBV7-8	NA	TRBJ1-4	TGTGCCAGCAGCCACAGGGGTTGGGAAAAACTGTTTTTT	CASSHRGWEKLFF
NA	17	TRBV5-1	NA	TRBJ2-2	TGCGCCAGCGGGCTTGATATATCGACCCTATTCACCGGGGAGCTGTTTTTT	CASGLDISTLFTGELFF
NA	16	TRBV5-1	NA	TRBJ2-6	TGCGCCAGCAGCCTCCGGGACGCCTCTGGGGCCAACGTCCTGACTTTC	CASSLRDASGANVLTF
TRBD1	16	TRBV4-1	NA	TRBJ1-2	TGCGCCAGCAGCCAGGAACCGGGACAGGGGGTGAAAGGCTACACCTTC	CASSQEPGQGVKGYTF
NA	17	TRBV7-2	once	TRBJ2-3	TGTGCCAGCAGCTCCCCGTTTCGGAGGGGGCACACAGATACGCAGTATTTT	CASSSPFRRGHTDTQYF
TRBD1	15	TRBV5-4	once	TRBJ2-7	TGTGCCAGCGGGATAGGACAGGGGGGACGATACGAGCAGTACTTC	CASGIGQGGRYEQYF
NA	15	TRBV7-7	NA	TRBJ2-1	TGTGCTAGCAGCTTGTCGACAGGTGGGGCCAATGAGCAGTTCTTC	CASSLSTGGANEQFF
NA	13	TRBV10-3	NA	TRBJ1-2	TGTGCCATCAGTGATATAGGAAGCGGAGGCTACACCTTC	CAISDIGSGGYTF
NA	13	TRBV29-1	NA	TRBJ2-3	TGCAGCGTTGGATCCAGGTTGCAAGATACGCAGTATTTT	CSVGSRLQDTQYF
TRBD1	16	TRBV5-8	NA	TRBJ1-5	TGTGCCAGCAGCTTGGTCGGGACAGGGGGGAATCAGCCCCAGCATTTT	CASSLVGTGGNQPQHF
NA	17	TRBV30	few	TRBJ1-2	TGTGCCTGGAGTGTTTCAACGTCGAGTCGTATGGGCTATGGCTACACCTTC	CAWSVSTSSRMGYGYTF
NA	12	TRBV29-1	NA	TRBJ1-1	TGCAGCGTTGAAAGGGAGAACACTGAAGCTTTCTTT	CSVERENTEAFF
NA	15	TRBV6-5	NA	TRBJ1-6	TGTGCCAGCAGTTTGGGGCCAGGGGACGGGTCACCCCTCCACTTT	CASSLGPGDGSPLHF
NA	19	TRBV28	NA	TRBJ1-5	TGTGCCAGCAGTACTATTTGGACGGATTTTGAAGTTAGCAATCAGCCCCAGCATTTT	CASSTIWTDFEVSNQPQHF
NA	15	TRBV5-5	NA	TRBJ2-1	TGTGCCAGCAGCTTGGGACCAGGCTCCTACAATGAGCAGTTCTTC	CASSLGPGSYNEQFF
TRBD1	14	TRBV5-6	NA	TRBJ2-1	TGTGCCAGCAGCTTGGGGGACAGGGTTAGCGAGCAGTTCTTC	CASSLGDRVSEQFF
NA	12	TRBV18	NA	TRBJ2-7	TGTGCCAGCTCACCACTGTTGGGGGAGCAGTACTTC	CASSPLLGEQYF
NA	12	TRBV10-3	few	TRBJ2-5	TGTGCCATCAGTGAGTCTGGGCAGACCCAGTACTTC	CAISESGQTQYF
NA	12	TRBV21-1	NA	TRBJ2-5	TGTGCCAGCAGCTGGCTCACAGAGACCCAGTACTTC	CASSWLTETQYF
NA	13	TRBV5-1	NA	TRBJ2-7	TGCGCCAGCAGCTTGCTGGGGGTCTACGAGCAGTACTTC	CASSLLGVYEQYF
NA	14	TRBV6-1	once	TRBJ1-1	TGTGCCAGCAATCCGGGACACCAAAGGACTGAAGCTTTCTTT	CASNPGHQRTEAFF
TRBD2	15	TRBV9	NA	TRBJ2-1	TGTGCCAGCAGCCCATTACCGTTAGCGGGAGATGAGCAGTTCTTC	CASSPLPLAGDEQFF
NA	15	TRBV21-1	NA	TRBJ1-4	TGTGCCAGCAGTTCAGACAGCGCAACTAATGAAAAACTGTTTTTT	CASSSDSATNEKLFF
NA	14	TRBV2	NA	TRBJ1-4	TGTGCCAGCAGCGTTCAGGGTCGGGGTGAAAAACTGTTTTTT	CASSVQGRGEKLFF
NA	13	TRBV5-6	NA	TRBJ2-2	TGTGCCAGCAGCTTGGCCGTCAGCGGGGAGCTGTTTTTT	CASSLAVSGELFF
TRBD1	13	TRBV28	NA	TRBJ1-2	TGTGCCACCGACAGGGGGCGGATCGCTGGCTACACCTTC	CATDRGRIAGYTF
TRBD1	15	TRBV5-8	NA	TRBJ1-3	TGTGCCAGCAGCAAGGGACAGGGGTCTGGAAACACCATATATTTT	CASSKGQGSGNTIYF
TRBD1	15	TRBV18	NA	TRBJ1-2	TGTGCCAGCTCACCAAGCAGGGGGCAAGGCTATGGCTACACCTTC	CASSPSRGQGYGYTF
NA	16	TRBV14	NA	TRBJ1-4	TGTGCCAGCAGCCAAGATGTAGGACTTCAGAATGAAAAACTGTTTTTT	CASSQDVGLQNEKLFF
NA	16	TRBV19	once	TRBJ1-3	TGTGCCAGTAGCGGGGCCCGGGGGATATCTGGAAACACCATATATTTT	CASSGARGISGNTIYF
TRBD1	12	TRBV29-1	few	TRBJ1-4	TGCAGCGTACAGGGGGAGGGCGAAAAACTGTTTTTT	CSVQGEGEKLFF
TRBD1	14	TRBV29-1	NA	TRBJ2-7	TGCAGCGGTGACCTGGGACAGATACTATACGAGCAGTACTTC	CSGDLGQILYEQYF
NA	14	TRBV15	NA	TRBJ1-3	TGTGCCACCAGCCGGGGTATCTCTGGAAACACCATATATTTT	CATSRGISGNTIYF
NA	15	TRBV19	once	TRBJ1-5	TGTGCCAGTATAACTGCCGCCCATAGCAATCAGCCCCAGCATTTT	CASITAAHSNQPQHF
NA	13	TRBV11-3	many	TRBJ2-1	TGTGCCAGCAGCTTAATCGGGGGCAATGAGCAGTTCTTC	CASSLIGGNEQFF
NA	15	TRBV6-6	NA	TRBJ2-3	TGTGCCAGCAGTTACCCTAGGAGTGTAGGGGATACGCAGTATTTT	CASSYPRSVGDTQYF
TRBD1	18	TRBV27	NA	TRBJ2-2	TGTGCCAGCAGTTTGGGACAGGGGATAGGTAGAGCCGGCGGGGAGCTGTTTTTT	CASSLGQGIGRAGGELFF
NA	15	TRBV7-6	NA	TRBJ1-4	TGTGCCAGCAGCTTAGGAACAGGCCCCAATGAAAAACTGTTTTTT	CASSLGTGPNEKLFF
NA	13	TRBV5-1	NA	TRBJ1-5	TGCGCCAGCAGCTTGGCGGGCAATCAGCCCCAGCATTTT	CASSLAGNQPQHF
NA	16	TRBV6-4	NA	TRBJ2-4	TGTGCCAGCTCTGGGGCCCCGAGAGTAGCCAAAAACATTCAGTACTTC	CASSGAPRVAKNIQYF
TRBD2	16	TRBV10-2	NA	TRBJ2-3	TGCGCCAGCATTCCGACTAGCGGGGGGGCAACAGATACGCAGTATTTT	CASIPTSGGATDTQYF
TRBD1	13	TRBV19	few	TRBJ1-2	TGTGCCAGTAGCCTGGACAGGTACTTAGGCTACACCTTC	CASSLDRYLGYTF